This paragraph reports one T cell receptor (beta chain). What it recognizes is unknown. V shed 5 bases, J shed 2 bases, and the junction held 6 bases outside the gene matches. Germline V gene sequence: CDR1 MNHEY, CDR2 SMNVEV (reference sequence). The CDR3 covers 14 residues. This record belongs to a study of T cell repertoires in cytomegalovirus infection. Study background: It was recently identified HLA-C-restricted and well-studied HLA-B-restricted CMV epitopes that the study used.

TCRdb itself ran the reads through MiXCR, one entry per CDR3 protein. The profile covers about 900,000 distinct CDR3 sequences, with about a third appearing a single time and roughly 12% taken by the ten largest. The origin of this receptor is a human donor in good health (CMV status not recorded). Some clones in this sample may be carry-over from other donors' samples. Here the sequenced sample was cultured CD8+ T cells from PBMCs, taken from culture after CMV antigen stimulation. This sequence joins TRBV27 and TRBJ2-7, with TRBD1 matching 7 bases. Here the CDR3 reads CASSMGQSTYEQYF. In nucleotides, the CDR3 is TGTGCCAGCAGTATGGGACAGTCGACCTACGAGCAGTACTTC.